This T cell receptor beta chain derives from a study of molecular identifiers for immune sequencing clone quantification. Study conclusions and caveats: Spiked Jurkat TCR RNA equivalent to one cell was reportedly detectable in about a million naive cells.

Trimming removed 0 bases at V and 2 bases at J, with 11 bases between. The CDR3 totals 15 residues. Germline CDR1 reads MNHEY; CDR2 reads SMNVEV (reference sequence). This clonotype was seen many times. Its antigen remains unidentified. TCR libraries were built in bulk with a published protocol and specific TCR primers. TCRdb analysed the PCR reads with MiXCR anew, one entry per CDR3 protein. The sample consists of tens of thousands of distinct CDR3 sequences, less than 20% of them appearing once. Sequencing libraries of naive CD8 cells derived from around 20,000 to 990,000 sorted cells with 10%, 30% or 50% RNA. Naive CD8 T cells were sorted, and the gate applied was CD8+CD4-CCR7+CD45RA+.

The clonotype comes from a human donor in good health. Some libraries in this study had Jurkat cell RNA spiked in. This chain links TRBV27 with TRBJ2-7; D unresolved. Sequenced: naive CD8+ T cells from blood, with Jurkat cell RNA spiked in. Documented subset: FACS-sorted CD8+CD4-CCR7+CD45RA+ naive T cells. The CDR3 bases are TGTGCCAGCAGTTTATCAAAGACTGGTCCCTACGAGCAGTACTTC. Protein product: CASSLSKTGPYEQYF.